Listed here are 18 T cell receptor beta chains from one sample, sequenced in a study of patients and donors after allogeneic stem cell transplantation. TCRdb recomputed calls from the RT-PCR reads with MiXCR, one row per CDR3 protein. The data show 100,000 to 120,000 distinct CDR3 sequences, over 30% seen once. The source material was blood, either unsorted or a sorted T cell fraction (not recorded which). Receptor source: a human donor who was either an allogeneic HSCT recipient or a stem cell or donor lymphocyte infusion donor (not recorded which). It is not recorded whose cells these are; they may come from a transplant donor.

This rearrangement joins TRBV29-1 to TRBJ2-7, with 10 positions matching TRBD1. Germline V gene lookup returns CDR1 SQVTM and CDR2 ANQGSEA. Trimming took 4 bases from V and 7 from J; bases not matched to a gene: 4. The CDR3 is made up of 12 amino acids. The CDR3 DNA reads TGCAGCGTTGCAGGGACAGGGGAAGAGCAGTACTTC. Its translation is CSVAGTGEEQYF.

The rearrangement uses TRBV4-3 and TRBJ2-1, with 8 bases that match TRBD1. The germline CDR1 and CDR2 sequences are LGHNA and YSLEER. Losses at the gene ends were 0 bases for V and 6 bases for J; bases not matched to a gene: 7. CDR3 length equals 16 residues. The CDR3 here is CASSQEGRGRANEQFF. For the CDR3, the DNA is TGCGCCAGCAGCCAAGAAGGCAGGGGGCGCGCCAATGAGCAGTTCTTC.

This clonotype appeared a few times. The rearrangement links TRBV12-3 or TRBV12-4 to TRBJ2-2; 11 bases are a match to TRBD1. With V trimmed by 5 bases and J by 4 bases, 6 bases remained unmatched. CDR3 length equals 16 residues. The CDR3 here is CASSHSGTGGTGELFF. CDR3 sequence (DNA): TGTGCCAGCAGTCACTCCGGGACAGGGGGCACCGGGGAGCTGTTTTTT.

The chain recombines TRBV4-3 with TRBJ2-1; no reliable D call. Germline V lookup: CDR1 LGHNA, CDR2 YSLEER. Trimming shortened V by 3 bases and J by 3 bases, and 15 bases separated the two germline ends. CDR3 length: 16 amino acids. This chain's CDR3 is CASSHQVSLLYNEQFF. The CDR3 bases are TGCGCCAGCAGCCACCAAGTCTCCCTACTCTACAATGAGCAGTTCTTC.

The V call is TRBV7-9, the J call TRBJ1-2; D call uncertain. V was pared by 6 bases and J by 7 bases, with 15 bases between. From germline, CDR1 is SEHNR and CDR2 FQNEAQ (reference sequence). This CDR3 is 13 amino acids long. DNA for the CDR3: TGTGCCAGCAGAACGGACGGAGAGCTTGGCTACACCTTC. It codes for CASRTDGELGYTF.

There are a few counts of this clonotype. The chain recombines TRBV27 with TRBJ2-7, with unresolved D. The ends were cut back, 3 bases at V and 3 bases at J, with 15 bases in the middle. Germline loops: CDR1 MNHEY, CDR2 SMNVEV (reference sequence). There are 15 residues in the CDR3. The DNA for the CDR3 is TGTGCCAGCAGTTTCTCGACCGGACCACTCTACGAGCAGTACTTC. It is translated as CASSFSTGPLYEQYF.

V is TRBV11-2 and J is TRBJ2-3; D possibly matches TRBD1 or TRBD2 (5 bases each). The germline V gene encodes CDR1 SGHAT and CDR2 FQNNGV. V was trimmed by 4 bases and J by 5 bases, leaving 7 bases between them. The CDR3 length is 12 residues. As DNA, the CDR3 is TGTGCCAGCAGCTCTGGGGGAGATACGCAGTATTTT. Translating gives CASSSGGDTQYF.

CDR3 protein: CASSQGRASGSGRFF. In DNA, the CDR3 is TGCGCCAGCAGCCAAGGTCGGGCTAGCGGGAGCGGGAGGTTCTTC. The rearrangement joins TRBV4-1 to TRBJ2-1, with 10 bases identical to TRBD2. V was clipped by 1 base and J by 15 bases; unmatched bases: 12. This CDR3 region has 15 residues. Germline values: CDR1 MGHRA, CDR2 YSYEKL.

CDR3 sequence (DNA): TGCAGCGTGCGGGGGAGGGGCCCGACCCTTGATGAAGCTTTCTTT. Translated, it gives CSVRGRGPTLDEAFF. The chain couples TRBV29-1 to TRBJ1-1; a weak D match, TRBD1 (5 bases). Between the trimmed V and J ends, which lost 6 bases and 7 bases, there was a span of 24 bases. Germline CDR1 SQVTM, CDR2 ANQGSEA. The CDR3 sequence is 15 residues long.

The chain couples TRBV15 to TRBJ2-1; the D gene is possibly TRBD2 (5 bases). V shed 3 bases and J shed 6 bases, with 21 bases lying between them. The CDR3 length is 17 residues. Germline loops: CDR1 LNHNV, CDR2 YYDKDF (reference sequence). The CDR3 region is CATSSLLGGSSPNEQFF. As DNA, the CDR3 is TGTGCCACCAGCAGTCTACTTGGAGGTAGTTCCCCCAATGAGCAGTTCTTC.

There are a few counts of this clonotype. The chain carries TRBV4-2 and TRBJ2-7; D ambiguous. The CDR3 length is 18 residues. Germline lookup yields CDR1 LGHNA and CDR2 YNFKEQ. V lost 5 bases and J lost 1, with 24 bases in between. This CDR3 is CASSYNFGHSNYSYEQYF. CDR3 DNA sequence: TGTGCCAGCAGCTACAATTTTGGGCACTCTAATTATTCCTACGAGCAGTACTTC.

V and J are TRBV5-1 and TRBJ2-3, with D possibly being TRBD2 (5 bases). CDR3 length: 16 residues. Trimming cost V 4 bases and J 5 bases, with 20 bases left between them. Germline CDR1 SGHRS, CDR2 YFSETQ. The CDR3 DNA reads TGCGCCAGCAGCCCCCAAGCCCAGCGGATGGTAGATACGCAGTATTTT. Its translation is CASSPQAQRMVDTQYF. Together with reference TRBV5-1 and TRBJ2-3, the CDR3 gives the full variable domain: KAGVTQTPRYLIKTRGQQVTLSCSPISGHRSVSWYQQTPGQGLQFLFEYFSETQRNKGNFPGRFSGRQFSNSRSEMNVSTLELGDSALYLCASSPQAQRMVDTQYFGPGTRLTVL.

This clonotype has only a few counts. The V call is TRBV6-2 or TRBV6-3, the J call TRBJ1-1; TRBD1 aligns across 7 bases. The germline gives CDR1 MNHEY, CDR2 SVGEGT. The CDR3 loop spans 18 amino acids. The junction had 13 bases not matched to a gene; V was cut back by 2 bases and J by 1 base. The CDR3 region is CASSYHPGQEYANTEAFF. The CDR3 coding sequence is TGTGCCAGCAGTTACCATCCCGGACAGGAATATGCGAACACTGAAGCTTTCTTT.

This chain connects TRBV12-3 or TRBV12-4 to TRBJ1-2; tentatively, D is TRBD1 (5 bases). V was cut by 8 bases and J by 5 bases, with 18 bases left in between. The CDR3 spans 14 residues. CDR3 nucleotide sequence: TGTGCCAGCTTCAGGGTTCCCCTTTGTTATGGCTACACCTTC. It translates to CASFRVPLCYGYTF.

V gene TRBV12-3 or TRBV12-4 combines with J gene TRBJ2-2; D is undetermined. The V gene lost 3 bases and the J gene lost 0 bases, with 14 bases spanning the gap. The CDR3 is made up of 17 amino acids. The CDR3 DNA sequence: TGTGCCAGCAGTTTCAAAAGCACGTCCGCGAACACCGGGGAGCTGTTTTTT. Translation gives CASSFKSTSANTGELFF.

This chain uses TRBV29-1 with TRBJ2-7; D is uncertain. V lost 6 bases to trimming and J lost 5 bases, with 17 bases between them. The CDR3 sequence is 13 residues long. Germline CDR1 is SQVTM and CDR2 is ANQGSEA. CDR3 in amino acids: CSVIKTMGHEQYF. The CDR3 nucleotides are TGCAGCGTGATCAAGACGATGGGCCACGAGCAGTACTTC.

This clonotype was detected only a few times. The chain joins TRBV20-1 to TRBJ1-5, with D unresolved. The V end was cut by 6 bases, the J end by 3 bases, with 12 bases between. Per germline, CDR1 DFQATT and CDR2 SNEGSKA (reference sequence). The CDR3 consists of 13 residues. In DNA, the CDR3 is TGCAGTGCGCGAGACATAAACAATCAGCCCCAGCATTTT. Residues: CSARDINNQPQHF.

The chain recombines TRBV10-3 with TRBJ2-1, with 8 bases fitting TRBD1. With 3 bases clipped from V and 3 bases from J, the junction kept 4 bases outside the gene matches. The CDR3 is 15 residues long. Germline CDR1 ENHRY, CDR2 SYGVKD. CDR3 residues: CAISDGGTGYNEQFF. The CDR3 nucleotides read TGTGCCATCAGTGATGGCGGGACAGGCTACAATGAGCAGTTCTTC.